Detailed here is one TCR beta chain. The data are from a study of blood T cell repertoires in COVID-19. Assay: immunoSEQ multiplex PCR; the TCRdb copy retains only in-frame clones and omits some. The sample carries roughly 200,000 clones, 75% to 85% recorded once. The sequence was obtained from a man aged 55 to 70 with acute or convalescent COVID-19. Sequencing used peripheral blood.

The CDR3 nucleotides read TGTGCAAGTCGCTTACACCCGCAGGACAGGGCGACTAATGAAAAACTGTTTTTT. This codes for CASRLHPQDRATNEKLFF. This rearrangement joins TRBV12-2 to TRBJ1-4; the table gives TRBD1 as D, unverified against the DNA. TRBV12-2 is recorded as a pseudogene. CDR3 size: 18 residues.